The T cell receptor beta chain described here comes from a study of cytomegalovirus exposure and HLA in healthy donors. The V gene's germline CDR1 is SGHTA and CDR2 FQGNSA. The CDR3 has 13 amino acids. The ends were cut back, 3 bases at V and 1 base at J, with 6 bases in the middle. PCR used 60 Vbeta primers and 13 Jbeta primers. TCRdb's copy holds only in-frame clones and misses some; the assay was immunoSEQ multiplex PCR. The table lists 87,000 or so clones, 7.5% to 8.5% of them singletons. The clonotype originates from a man aged 45-65 years in good health and CMV-seronegative. Source material: PBMCs. The rearrangement uses TRBV7-2 and TRBJ1-1; the D is unclear. The CDR3 DNA reads as TGTGCCAGCAGCTTGGGCGAGAACACTGAAGCTTTCTTT. This gives the protein CASSLGENTEAFF.